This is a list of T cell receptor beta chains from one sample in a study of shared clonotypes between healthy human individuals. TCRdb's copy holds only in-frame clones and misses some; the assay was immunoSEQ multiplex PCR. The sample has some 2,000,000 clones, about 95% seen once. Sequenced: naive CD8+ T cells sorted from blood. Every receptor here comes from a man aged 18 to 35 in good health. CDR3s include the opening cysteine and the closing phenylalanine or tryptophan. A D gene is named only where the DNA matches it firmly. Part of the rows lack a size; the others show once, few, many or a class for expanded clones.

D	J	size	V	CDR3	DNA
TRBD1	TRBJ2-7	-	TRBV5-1	CASSLVRDSYEQYF	TGCGCCAGCAGCTTGGTTAGGGACAGTTACGAGCAGTACTTC
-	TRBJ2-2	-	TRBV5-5	CASSWVATSPGELFF	TGTGCCAGCAGCTGGGTCGCGACATCGCCCGGGGAGCTGTTTTTT
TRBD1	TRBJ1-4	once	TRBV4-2	CASSPRVVDRGINEKLFF	TGTGCCAGCAGCCCCCGGGTCGTAGACAGGGGGATTAATGAAAAACTGTTTTTT
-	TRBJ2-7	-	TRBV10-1	CASSGPPDYEQYF	TGCGCCAGCAGTGGTCCCCCGGACTACGAGCAGTACTTC
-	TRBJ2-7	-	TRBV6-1	CASSEARGLSSYEQYF	TGTGCCAGCAGTGAAGCGAGAGGGCTGAGCTCCTACGAGCAGTACTTC
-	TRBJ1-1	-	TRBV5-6	CASSLVRETEAFF	TGTGCCAGCAGCTTGGTAAGGGAAACTGAAGCTTTCTTT
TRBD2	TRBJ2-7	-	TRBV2	CASSEGVTSGDEQYF	TGTGCCAGCAGTGAAGGAGTGACTAGCGGGGACGAGCAGTACTTC
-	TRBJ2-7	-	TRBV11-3	CASSLGTTGIEEQYF	TGTGCCAGCAGCCTGGGGACCACCGGGATCGAGGAGCAGTACTTC
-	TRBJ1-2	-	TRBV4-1	CASSQGSGGNYGYTF	TGCGCCAGCAGCCAAGGCAGCGGAGGGAACTATGGCTACACCTTC
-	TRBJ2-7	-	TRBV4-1	CASSQGWDRTYEQYF	TGCGCCAGCAGCCAAGGCTGGGACCGAACCTACGAGCAGTACTTC
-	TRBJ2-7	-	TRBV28	CASSLYPGTLNYEQYF	TGTGCCAGCAGTTTATACCCCGGGACTCTTAACTACGAGCAGTACTTC
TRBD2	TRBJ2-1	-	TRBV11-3	CASSFSTSGGYNEQFF	TGTGCCAGCAGCTTTTCGACTAGCGGGGGCTACAATGAGCAGTTCTTC
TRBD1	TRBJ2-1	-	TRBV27	CASSLITAGGVSDNEQFF	TGTGCCAGCAGTTTAATAACGGCAGGGGGCGTTTCCGACAATGAGCAGTTCTTC
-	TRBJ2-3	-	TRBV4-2	CASSQDSQGLDTQYF	TGTGCCAGCAGCCAAGATAGTCAGGGTCTGGATACGCAGTATTTT
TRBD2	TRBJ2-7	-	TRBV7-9	CASSSTESGRYEQYF	TGTGCCAGCAGCTCCACTGAAAGCGGGAGATACGAGCAGTACTTC
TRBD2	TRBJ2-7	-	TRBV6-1	CASSEAVSGGTYEQYF	TGTGCCAGCAGTGAAGCTGTCAGCGGGGGGACCTACGAGCAGTACTTC
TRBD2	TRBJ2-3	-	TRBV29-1	CSVETWAGERTDTQYF	TGCAGCGTTGAGACCTGGGCGGGAGAACGAACAGATACGCAGTATTTT
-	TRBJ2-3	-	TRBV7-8	CASSPSLRLEMTDTQYF	TGTGCCAGCAGTCCTTCCCTCCGACTCGAGATGACAGATACGCAGTATTTT
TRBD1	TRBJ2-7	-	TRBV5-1	CASSLSQGVFYEQYF	TGCGCCAGCAGCTTATCGCAGGGGGTATTCTACGAGCAGTACTTC
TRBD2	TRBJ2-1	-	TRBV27	CASSLAGGLNEQFF	TGTGCCAGCAGTTTAGCGGGAGGGCTAAATGAGCAGTTCTTC
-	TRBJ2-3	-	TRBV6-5	CASSYSWQGGTDTQYF	TGTGCCAGCAGTTACTCGTGGCAGGGAGGCACAGATACGCAGTATTTT
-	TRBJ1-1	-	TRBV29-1	CSVEGGVDAFF	TGCAGCGTTGAGGGGGGGGTGGATGCTTTCTTT
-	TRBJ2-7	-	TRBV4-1	CASSQEKGIGSYEQYF	TGCGCCAGCAGCCAAGAGAAGGGAATCGGGTCCTACGAGCAGTACTTC
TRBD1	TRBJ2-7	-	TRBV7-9	CASSSRTGYEQYF	TGTGCCAGCAGCTCGAGGACAGGGTACGAGCAGTACTTC
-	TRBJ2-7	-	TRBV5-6	CASSWDRTYEQYF	TGTGCCAGCAGCTGGGACCGCACCTACGAGCAGTACTTC
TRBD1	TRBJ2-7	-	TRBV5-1	CASSWGQGEVEQYF	TGCGCCAGCAGCTGGGGACAGGGGGAGGTAGAGCAGTACTTC
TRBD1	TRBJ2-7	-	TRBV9	CASSVTGTDEQYF	TGTGCCAGCAGCGTAACGGGGACAGACGAGCAGTACTTC
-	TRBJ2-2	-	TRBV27	CASTLGGGVGELFF	TGTGCCAGCACCCTCGGAGGGGGCGTCGGGGAGCTGTTTTTT
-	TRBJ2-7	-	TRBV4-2	CASSQEGPPGEQYF	TGTGCCAGCAGCCAAGAAGGCCCCCCGGGGGAGCAGTACTTC
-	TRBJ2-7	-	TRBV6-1	CATSQGSYEQYF	TGTGCCACCTCACAGGGTTCCTACGAGCAGTACTTC
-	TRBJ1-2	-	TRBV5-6	CASSFQYGYTF	TGTGCCAGCAGCTTCCAGTATGGCTACACCTTC
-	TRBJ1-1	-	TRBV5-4	CASSSRREANTEAFF	TGTGCCAGCAGCTCTAGACGGGAGGCCAACACTGAAGCTTTCTTT
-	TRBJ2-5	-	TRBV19	CASTGTLGLKTQYF	TGTGCCAGTACAGGGACGCTTGGATTGAAGACCCAGTACTTC
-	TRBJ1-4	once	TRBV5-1	CASSRQDEKLFF	TGCGCCAGCAGTAGGCAGGATGAAAAACTGTTTTTT
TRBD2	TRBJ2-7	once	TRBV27	CASSPKGGSGSLPYEQYF	TGTGCCAGCAGTCCGAAGGGTGGTAGCGGGAGCCTACCCTACGAGCAGTACTTC
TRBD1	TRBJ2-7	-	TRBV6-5	CASSYGQGAYEQYF	TGTGCCAGCAGTTACGGACAGGGGGCCTACGAGCAGTACTTC
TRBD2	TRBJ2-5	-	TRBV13	CASSLGLAGGAAETQYF	TGTGCCAGCAGCTTAGGACTAGCGGGAGGGGCCGCCGAGACCCAGTACTTC